The 30 T cell receptor beta chains given below trace back to one sample, sequenced in a study of blood T cell repertoires in COVID-19 (dated by TCRdb to the early 2020s). Receptor libraries were prepared by the immunoSEQ multiplex PCR assay. TCRdb retrieved this table from immuneACCESS and kept in-frame rearrangements only. Not all clones are present; in checked studies, unresolved V genes account for under half, and no reason is known for the remainder. In this sample the table shows about 270,000 clones, roughly 84% of which occur a single time. The top ten hold 8.6% of the sample. The source material was peripheral blood. These TCRs come from a human donor in a cohort sampled during active COVID-19.

This sequence joins TRBV6-5 and TRBJ2-3, with D maybe TRBD1 (5 bases). Trimming stripped 7 bases from V and 14 bases from J, with 19 bases between. This CDR3 is built from 12 residues. Germline values: CDR1 MNHEY, CDR2 SVGAGI. CDR3 protein: CASTDKGWLWYF. DNA for the CDR3: TGTGCCAGCACCGACAAGGGGTGGCTCTGGTATTTT.

The chain has TRBV28 and TRBJ1-1; D is uncertain. The length of the CDR3 is 15 residues. The V end lost 3 bases, the J end lost 6 bases, and 17 bases lay between the germline ends. Germline CDR1 reads MDHEN; CDR2 reads SYDVKM. The DNA for the CDR3 is TGTGCCAGCAGTTTGATGGGAGTAATCATGCCTGAAGCTTTCTTT. Its protein is CASSLMGVIMPEAFF.

The chain links TRBV5-1 to TRBJ2-6; TRBD1 matches at 9 bases. Looked up from germline, CDR1 is SGHRS and CDR2 is YFSETQ. The CDR3 runs 17 residues. Trimming cost V 5 bases and J 0 bases; bases outside gene matches: 6. This CDR3 is CASRSGTGNSGANVLTF. The CDR3 DNA reads TGCGCCAGCAGATCCGGGACAGGGAACTCTGGGGCCAACGTCCTGACTTTC.

The rearrangement uses TRBV5-1 and TRBJ2-3, with D maybe TRBD2 (6 bases). This CDR3 region has 14 residues. The germline V gene has CDR1 SGHRS and CDR2 YFSETQ. Trimming removed 7 bases at V and 8 bases at J, with 20 bases between. Here the CDR3 DNA reads TGCGCCAGCCACCGGGACTCGGGTACCGGTACGCAGTATTTT. Translating it yields CASHRDSGTGTQYF.

V is TRBV2 and J is TRBJ2-3; D is perhaps TRBD1 (5 bases). This CDR3 spans 14 amino acids. CDR1 is SNHLY and CDR2 is FYNNEI in the germline V gene. The V end was cut by 3 bases, the J end by 2 bases, with 9 bases between. This CDR3 is CASSEQGYTDTQYF. The CDR3 DNA sequence: TGTGCCAGCAGTGAGCAGGGTTACACAGATACGCAGTATTTT.

The genes are TRBV5-1 and TRBJ2-2, with TRBD1 matching 10 bases. After removal of 1 base from V and 4 bases from J, the junction contained 4 bases not matched to a gene. The germline gives CDR1 SGHRS, CDR2 YFSETQ. CDR3 size: 16 residues. CDR3: CASSLSGTGVTGELFF. CDR3 bases: TGCGCCAGCAGCTTGTCTGGGACAGGGGTCACCGGGGAGCTGTTTTTT.

The chain links TRBV9 to TRBJ2-2; maybe TRBD1 (6 bases). Trimming shortened V by 4 bases and J by 4 bases, and 14 bases separated the two germline ends. Per the germline V gene, CDR1 is SGDLS and CDR2 is YYNGEE. The CDR3 consists of 15 residues. The CDR3 here is CASSPRTATTGELFF. The CDR3 nucleotides read TGTGCCAGCAGCCCCCGGACAGCTACCACCGGGGAGCTGTTTTTT.

The rearrangement uses TRBV5-5 and TRBJ1-3; TRBD1 matches 8 bases. Germline V gives CDR1 SGHKS, CDR2 YYEKEE (reference sequence). Trimming took 7 bases from V and 4 from J; bases not matched to a gene: 13. The CDR3 is 16 residues long. CDR3 sequence reads: CASSPQGGKVGNTIYF. CDR3 in DNA: TGTGCCAGCTCCCCACAGGGGGGCAAGGTCGGAAACACCATATATTTT. Combining the CDR3 with reference TRBV5-5 and TRBJ1-3 gives the whole variable domain DAGVTQSPTHLIKTRGQQVTLRCSPISGHKSVSWYQQVLGQGPQFIFQYYEKEERGRGNFPDRFSARQFPNYSSELNVNALLLGDSALYLCASSPQGGKVGNTIYFGEGSWLTVV.

This rearrangement joins TRBV12-3 or TRBV12-4 to TRBJ1-2; 7 bases are a match to TRBD1. The V and J ends lost 3 bases and 6 bases, in that order; junction bases with no gene match: 4. The CDR3 extends over 13 amino acids. The CDR3 sequence: CASSFDRVDGYTF. The CDR3 bases are TGTGCCAGCAGTTTCGACAGGGTAGATGGCTACACCTTC.

The CDR3 region is CASRADRVTGNQPQHF. DNA for the CDR3: TGTGCCAGCAGGGCTGACAGGGTAACGGGCAATCAGCCCCAGCATTTT. The rearrangement uses TRBV2 and TRBJ1-5; TRBD1 matches 7 bases. Losses at the gene ends were 6 bases for V and 2 bases for J; bases not matched to a gene: 10. Germline V gene sequence: CDR1 SNHLY, CDR2 FYNNEI. The CDR3 contains 16 residues.

The V gene is TRBV9, the J gene TRBJ2-1; 12 nucleotides agree with TRBD2. The V and J ends lost 4 bases and 2 bases, in that order; junction bases with no gene match: 4. CDR1 is SGDLS and CDR2 is YYNGEE in the germline V gene. This CDR3 contains 16 residues. CDR3 region: CASSMGTSGPYNEQFF. For the CDR3, the DNA is TGTGCCAGCAGCATGGGGACTAGCGGGCCCTACAATGAGCAGTTCTTC. Combining the CDR3 with reference TRBV9 and TRBJ2-1 gives the whole variable domain DSGVTQTPKHLITATGQRVTLRCSPRSGDLSVYWYQQSLDQGLQFLIQYYNGEERAKGNILERFSAQQFPDLHSELNLSSLELGDSALYFCASSMGTSGPYNEQFFGPGTRLTVL.

The chain links TRBV18 to TRBJ1-1, with 8 positions matching TRBD1. Losses at the gene ends were 6 bases for V and 2 bases for J; bases not matched to a gene: 11. The CDR3 loop spans 16 amino acids. Germline-derived CDR1 and CDR2 are KGHSH and LQKENI. In nucleotides, the CDR3 is TGTGCCAGCTCCCCAGGGCAGGGGGCAGGAAACACTGAAGCTTTCTTT. It codes for CASSPGQGAGNTEAFF.

This chain uses TRBV6-5 with TRBJ1-6, with a weak D call TRBD1 (6 bases). The V end lost 6 bases, the J end lost 5 bases, and 11 bases lay between the germline ends. The CDR3 contains 14 residues. Germline lookup yields CDR1 MNHEY and CDR2 SVGAGI. In nucleotides, the CDR3 is TGTGCCAGCAGGGCACAGGGTAATAATTCACCCCTCCACTTT. Protein: CASRAQGNNSPLHF.

The chain is built from TRBV24-1 and TRBJ2-5; 8 bases map to TRBD2. After removal of 4 bases from V and 4 bases from J, the junction contained 4 bases not matched to a gene. This CDR3 is built from 14 residues. Germline values: CDR1 KGHDR, CDR2 SFDVKD. CDR3 residues: CATSDRTSGETQYF. The CDR3 region has the DNA TGTGCCACCAGTGACCGTACTAGCGGAGAGACCCAGTACTTC.

The rearrangement joins TRBV5-4 to TRBJ2-5; the match to TRBD2 covers 11 bases. Germline-derived CDR1 and CDR2 are SGHNT and YYREEE (reference sequence). With 7 bases clipped from V and 2 bases from J, the junction kept 4 bases outside the gene matches. CDR3 length equals 14 residues. In DNA, the CDR3 is TGTGCCAGCTCTCCTAGCGGGAGGCAAGAGACCCAGTACTTC. This sequence encodes CASSPSGRQETQYF.

The chain uses TRBV19 and TRBJ1-5; TRBD1 is a possible D gene (5 bases). Germline CDR1 is LNHDA and CDR2 is SQIVND (reference sequence). The ends were cut back, 7 bases at V and 7 bases at J, with 17 bases in the middle. The CDR3 has 14 amino acids. CDR3 sequence reads: CASTLEGNGQPQHF. The CDR3 coding sequence is TGTGCCAGTACCCTGGAGGGGAATGGGCAGCCCCAGCATTTT.

V gene TRBV5-4 combines with J gene TRBJ2-4, with 8 nucleotides matching TRBD2. CDR3 length equals 17 residues. CDR1 SGHNT and CDR2 YYREEE come from the germline V gene (reference sequence). Trimming took 3 bases from V and 3 from J; bases not matched to a gene: 11. CDR3 in DNA: TGTGCCAGCAGCTCAGGCGGAGACCGGGGGGGCAAAAACATTCAGTACTTC. As protein: CASSSGGDRGGKNIQYF.

This chain uses TRBV5-4 with TRBJ2-7; D may be TRBD2 (7 bases). Germline CDR1 reads SGHNT; CDR2 reads YYREEE (reference sequence). The germline V and J ends were trimmed by 4 bases and 6 bases, with 26 bases remaining between them. The CDR3 runs to 17 residues. The CDR3 nucleotides are TGTGCCAGCAGCCGGGTCCCGGCTAGCGGTAGGGGGAGCGAGCAGTACTTC. Its translation: CASSRVPASGRGSEQYF.

In its sample, this clone was seen a few times. The gene calls are TRBV6-6 and TRBJ1-2; no clear D. Germline V gene sequence: CDR1 MNHNY, CDR2 SVGAGI (reference sequence). The CDR3 has 15 amino acids. Trimming left V 0 bases short and J 2 bases short, with 10 bases between. This chain's CDR3 is CASSYSAISNYGYTF. CDR3 in DNA: TGTGCCAGCAGTTACTCGGCAATCTCGAACTATGGCTACACCTTC.

This sequence joins TRBV10-1 and TRBJ2-7; maybe TRBD1 (5 bases). This CDR3 is 15 amino acids long. Trimming took 4 bases from V and 2 from J, leaving 15 bases between them. Germline V gene sequence: CDR1 WNHNN, CDR2 SYGVQD (reference sequence). The CDR3 nucleotides are TGCGCCAGCAGTGCCCCGGTCAGGGCTCCCTACGAGCAGTACTTC. This encodes CASSAPVRAPYEQYF.

The chain employs TRBV24-1 and TRBJ1-5; 7 nucleotides agree with TRBD1. This CDR3 has 15 amino acids. J gave up 6 bases and V 7 bases, and 11 bases lay outside the gene matches. Germline V gives CDR1 KGHDR, CDR2 SFDVKD. The CDR3 sequence: CATSGGRGNSQPQHF. The CDR3 DNA reads TGTGCCACCAGCGGGGGCAGGGGGAATAGTCAGCCCCAGCATTTT.

This chain links TRBV19 with TRBJ2-4; the match to TRBD2 covers 9 bases. Germline assignment: CDR1 LNHDA and CDR2 SQIVND (reference sequence). Trimming cost V 8 bases and J 0 bases; bases outside gene matches: 5. The CDR3 is made up of 15 amino acids. The DNA of the CDR3 is TGTGCCAGTTCGTTGACTAGCGGAGCCAAAAACATTCAGTACTTC. Translation gives CASSLTSGAKNIQYF.

CDR3 DNA sequence: TGTGCCAGCACCCCCCTATCCATCCGATTCACAGATACGCAGTATTTT. As protein: CASTPLSIRFTDTQYF. This chain uses TRBV6-2 or TRBV6-3 with TRBJ2-3; D ambiguous. V dropped 7 bases and J dropped 2 bases, with 19 bases sitting between them. The CDR3 is 16 amino acids. The germline V gene encodes CDR1 MNHEY and CDR2 SVGEGT.

The chain is built from TRBV25-1 and TRBJ2-7, with a weak D call TRBD1 (5 bases). Trimming left V 3 bases short and J 3 bases short, with 12 bases between. This CDR3 is built from 14 residues. Germline CDR1 and CDR2: MGHDK and SYGVNS. The CDR3: CASSEQGKGYEQYF. Here the CDR3 DNA reads TGTGCCAGCAGTGAGCAGGGTAAGGGCTACGAGCAGTACTTC.

V usage is TRBV25-1 and J usage is TRBJ2-1; 8 bases match TRBD2. The J segment lost 4 bases and the V segment lost 4 bases, leaving 6 bases of the junction unmatched. This CDR3 is built from 15 residues. The germline CDR1 and CDR2 sequences are MGHDK and SYGVNS. The CDR3 DNA reads TGTGCCAGCAGTGTAGCGGGACCCCTGTACAATGAGCAGTTCTTC. It yields the protein CASSVAGPLYNEQFF. The whole variable domain, remainder taken from reference TRBV25-1 and TRBJ2-1, is EADIYQTPRYLVIGTGKKITLECSQTMGHDKMYWYQQDPGMELHLIHYSYGVNSTEKGDLSSESTVSRIRTEHFPLTLESARPSHTSQYLCASSVAGPLYNEQFFGPGTRLTVL.

V and J are TRBV15 and TRBJ1-1; D is ambiguous. The germline gives CDR1 LNHNV, CDR2 YYDKDF (reference sequence). Trimming took 0 bases from V and 5 from J, leaving 7 bases between them. The CDR3 is made up of 13 amino acids. In DNA form, the CDR3 reads TGTGCCACCAGCAGAGAGTCAGGTACTGAAGCTTTCTTT. Translation gives CATSRESGTEAFF.

The genes are TRBV11-2 and TRBJ2-7, with D hard to call. This CDR3 has 15 residues. Germline lookup yields CDR1 SGHAT and CDR2 FQNNGV. Trimming removed 0 bases from V and 0 bases from J, with 9 bases in between. CDR3 in DNA: TGTGCCAGCAGCTTAGATCCCGGCGGCTCCTACGAGCAGTACTTC. Its protein product is CASSLDPGGSYEQYF.

The chain couples TRBV2 to TRBJ1-2, with D unresolved. Trimming left V 7 bases short and J 1 base short, with 7 bases between. This CDR3 comprises 12 residues. The germline gives CDR1 SNHLY, CDR2 FYNNEI. The CDR3: CASMGDNYGYTF. Here the CDR3 DNA reads TGTGCCAGCATGGGAGATAACTATGGCTACACCTTC. Drawing the rest from reference TRBV2 and TRBJ1-2, the complete variable domain is EPEVTQTPSHQVTQMGQEVILRCVPISNHLYFYWYRQILGQKVEFLVSFYNNEISEKSEIFDDQFSVERPDGSNFTLKIRSTKLEDSAMYFCASMGDNYGYTFGSGTRLTVV.

This clone was detected a few times. This chain links TRBV5-6 with TRBJ2-5, with 9 bases aligning to TRBD1. V gave up 1 base and J gave up 0 bases; unmatched junction bases: 7. Germline-derived CDR1 and CDR2 are SGHDT and YYEEEE. The CDR3 has 17 amino acids. The CDR3 loop reads CASSLFAGTGNQETQYF. DNA for the CDR3: TGTGCCAGCAGCTTGTTTGCTGGGACAGGGAACCAAGAGACCCAGTACTTC.

The rearrangement links TRBV6-1 to TRBJ1-2; D gene uncertain. The CDR3 has 13 residues. Trimming stripped 3 bases from V and 5 bases from J, with 10 bases between. The germline V gene encodes CDR1 MNHNS and CDR2 SASEGT. CDR3 bases: TGTGCCAGCAGTGATGGCAGATTGTATGGCTACACCTTC. Residues: CASSDGRLYGYTF.